One T cell receptor (beta chain) is described in this entry. The CDR3 has 16 residues. CDR1 and CDR2 (germline): LNHNV, YYDKDF (reference sequence). The ends lost 5 bases at V and 1 base at J; junction bases unmatched: 11. This sample was included in a study of blood T cell repertoires in COVID-19. Clones were read by immunoSEQ multiplex PCR, and TCRdb kept only the in-frame ones, dropping some. The table has approximately 28,000 clones, 60% to 85% seen once. The sequence derives from a woman between 70 and 85 years old with active or convalescent COVID-19. The sample taken for sequencing was peripheral blood. The V call is TRBV15, the J call TRBJ2-7; 7 bases line up with TRBD1. The CDR3 loop reads CATSGSGTALSYEQYF. The CDR3 nucleotides read TGTGCCACCAGCGGATCCGGGACAGCTTTATCCTACGAGCAGTACTTC.